Presented here are 9 T cell receptor beta chains from one specimen sequenced in a study of spatial heterogeneity in lung cancer. Study-wide results and limits: Higher tumor mutation counts went along with higher counts of expanded intratumoral alpha and beta TCRs.

In TCRdb, the 5' RACE reads were re-called with MiXCR into one record per CDR3 protein. This repertoire shows around 9,300 distinct CDR3 sequences, roughly 5.5% found once; its top ten account for 20% to 25%. Stated time point: sample taken at primary tumor resection. The antigens for these receptors are not known. The specimen comprised lung tumor tissue, sampled at surgery. The receptors were gathered from a female donor with early-stage non-small cell lung cancer.

This clonotype appeared many times. The J gene is TRBJ2-7, the V gene TRBV7-2; 11 positions agree with TRBD1. The CDR3 totals 16 residues. Per the germline V gene, CDR1 is SGHTA and CDR2 is FQGNSA. V lost 5 bases and J lost 3; bases outside the gene matches: 9. In DNA, the CDR3 is TGTGCCAGCAGCGGACCAAAGGGACAGGGGGTCTACGAGCAGTACTTC. Translation: CASSGPKGQGVYEQYF.

This clonotype was seen repeatedly, ten times or more. The V and J genes are TRBV10-2 and TRBJ1-4, with TRBD1 as a possible D gene (5 bases). Germline assignment: CDR1 WSHSY and CDR2 SAAADI. V was trimmed by 0 bases and J by 5 bases, leaving 10 bases between them. This CDR3 comprises 15 residues. The CDR3 nucleotides are TGCGCCAGCAGTGAGTCGGGGCAGGGAAATGAAAAACTGTTTTTT. It specifies CASSESGQGNEKLFF.

This clonotype was observed many times. This sequence joins TRBV20-1 and TRBJ2-7; 7 positions match TRBD2. The V gene's germline CDR1 is DFQATT and CDR2 SNEGSKA (reference sequence). J gave up 5 bases and V 0 bases, and 4 bases lay outside the gene matches. The CDR3 length is 13 residues. The CDR3 reads CSARDPTSDEQYF. As DNA, the CDR3 is TGCAGTGCTAGAGATCCCACTAGCGACGAGCAGTACTTC.

This clonotype was recorded at least ten times. The V gene is TRBV6-2 or TRBV6-3, the J gene TRBJ2-3; 9 bases match TRBD2. Trimming removed 6 bases from V and 4 bases from J; junction bases left unmatched: 5. Germline V gene data show CDR1 as MNHEY and CDR2 as SVGEGT. The CDR3 totals 14 residues. CDR3 sequence: CASRRRGGADTQYF. Written as DNA, the CDR3 is TGTGCCAGCAGAAGGCGGGGGGGCGCAGATACGCAGTATTTT.

This clonotype was picked up many times. The genes are TRBV4-2 and TRBJ2-7; 7 positions match TRBD2. V shed 1 base and J 4 bases; nucleotides not matched to a gene: 4. The CDR3 has 14 amino acids. CDR1 and CDR2 (germline): LGHNA, YNFKEQ. CDR3: CASSQGGGDYEQYF. DNA for the CDR3: TGTGCCAGCAGCCAAGGCGGGGGTGATTACGAGCAGTACTTC.

In this sample, this clonotype is medium-sized. This CDR3 is CASRLGAGEQFF. CDR3 DNA: TGTGCCAGCCGCCTGGGTGCAGGTGAGCAGTTCTTC. This rearrangement joins TRBV6-2 or TRBV6-3 to TRBJ2-1; D is uncertain. The germline gives CDR1 MNHEY, CDR2 SVGEGT. This CDR3 comprises 12 residues. Between the trimmed V and J ends, which lost 8 bases and 9 bases, there was a span of 14 bases.

This clonotype was observed many times. This rearrangement joins TRBV4-3 to TRBJ2-1; 13 bases match TRBD2. Germline values: CDR1 LGHNA, CDR2 YSLEER. The V segment lost 2 bases and the J segment 8 bases; nucleotides outside the gene matches: 9. The CDR3 sequence is 17 residues long. The CDR3 is CASSQNNGLAGVYEQFF. As DNA, the CDR3 is TGCGCCAGCAGCCAAAACAACGGACTAGCGGGAGTCTATGAGCAGTTCTTC.

This clonotype was seen many times. The V call is TRBV5-1, the J call TRBJ2-1; 7 bases fit TRBD1. The J segment lost 0 bases and the V segment lost 5 bases, leaving 11 bases of the junction unmatched. CDR3 size: 17 residues. CDR1 and CDR2 from the germline V gene are SGHRS and YFSETQ. CDR3 residues: CASRANRDSISYNEQFF. In nucleotides, the CDR3 is TGCGCCAGCAGGGCAAACCGGGACAGTATCTCCTACAATGAGCAGTTCTTC.

Ten or more counts support this clonotype. V usage is TRBV10-3 and J usage is TRBJ2-5, with 13 bases identical to TRBD2. The ends lost 0 bases at V and 1 base at J; junction bases unmatched: 8. CDR1 is ENHRY, CDR2 SYGVKD, per germline. CDR3 size: 19 residues. The CDR3 DNA is TGTGCCATCAGTGAGTCGCGCACTAGCGGGGGGGCCGGCCAAGAGACCCAGTACTTC. Amino acid sequence: CAISESRTSGGAGQETQYF.